These 12 T cell receptor beta chains originate from one sample sequenced in a study of CD8+CD57+ T cells in acquired aplastic anemia. Genomic DNA constituted the template upon which TCR beta VDJ and CDR3 profiling was performed. One entry per CDR3 protein, called by TCRdb with MiXCR from the reads. Found here are 150,000 to 200,000 distinct CDR3 sequences, 64% of them singletons; the top ten hold around 42%. Sequenced input: sorted CD4+, CD8+, or CD8+CD57+ T cells (not recorded which) from PBMCs. The receptors were gathered from a human donor with severe aplastic anemia or a healthy control (not recorded which).

The J gene is TRBJ2-7, the V gene TRBV15; D is unclear. Germline assignment: CDR1 LNHNV and CDR2 YYDKDF (reference sequence). The CDR3 length is 16 residues. V lost 0 bases and J 1 base, leaving 13 bases between the germline ends. The CDR3 here is CATSRDRAGSSYEQYF. In DNA, the CDR3 is TGTGCCACCAGCAGAGATCGGGCAGGTTCATCCTACGAGCAGTACTTC.

There are many counts of this clonotype. CDR3 bases: TGTGCCAGCACGGGTAGCGAGACAGATACGCAGTATTTT. It translates to CASTGSETDTQYF. The V gene is TRBV6-1, the J gene TRBJ2-3; possibly TRBD2 for D (5 bases). With 7 bases removed from V and 3 bases from J, the gap between germline ends came to 11 bases. Germline lookup yields CDR1 MNHNS and CDR2 SASEGT. The CDR3 length is 13 residues.

The chain joins TRBV5-1 to TRBJ2-1; D may be TRBD1 or TRBD2 (6 bases each). The V gene's germline CDR1 is SGHRS and CDR2 YFSETQ. This CDR3 has 19 residues. V lost 2 bases and J lost 2, with 23 bases in between. The CDR3 DNA reads as TGCGCCAGCAGCTTAAGGGTTCGGAGGGGGACCTCTACCTACAATGAGCAGTTCTTC. Residues: CASSLRVRRGTSTYNEQFF.

The gene calls are TRBV10-3 and TRBJ2-5; 7 nucleotides line up with TRBD1. CDR3 length: 15 amino acids. Germline assignment: CDR1 ENHRY and CDR2 SYGVKD. The trim removed 2 bases at V and 5 bases at J, leaving 8 bases unmatched. In DNA, the CDR3 is TGTGCCATCAGTGAGGGGACAGTACTCTCGGAGACCCAGTACTTC. Translation gives CAISEGTVLSETQYF.

This clonotype was recorded a few times. The chain has TRBV20-1 and TRBJ2-7; D perhaps matches TRBD1 (6 bases). CDR3 length: 14 residues. V was clipped by 6 bases and J by 6 bases, with 21 bases between them. Germline values: CDR1 DFQATT, CDR2 SNEGSKA (reference sequence). CDR3 protein: CSAASGQLPIEQYF. The CDR3 DNA reads as TGCAGTGCGGCAAGCGGACAGCTGCCTATCGAGCAGTACTTC.

V gene TRBV2 combines with J gene TRBJ2-7; no firm D call. Germline V lookup: CDR1 SNHLY, CDR2 FYNNEI. With 4 bases removed from V and 4 bases from J, the gap between germline ends came to 8 bases. The CDR3 extends over 12 amino acids. The CDR3 spells CASSVYDYEQYF. The DNA for the CDR3 is TGTGCCAGCAGTGTTTATGATTACGAGCAGTACTTC.

J is TRBJ2-7 and V is TRBV29-1; the D gene could be TRBD1 or TRBD2 (5 bases each). Germline CDR1 SQVTM, CDR2 ANQGSEA. The V gene lost 4 bases and the J gene lost 4 bases, with 17 bases spanning the gap. This CDR3 contains 14 residues. CDR3 sequence reads: CSVVGEGTNYEQYF. The CDR3 bases are TGCAGCGTTGTGGGGGAAGGAACAAATTACGAGCAGTACTTC.

This chain connects TRBV25-1 to TRBJ2-7; the D call may be TRBD1 or TRBD2 (5 bases each). Trimming removed 4 bases from V and 9 bases from J, with 28 bases in between. This CDR3 region has 17 residues. CDR1 is MGHDK, CDR2 SYGVNS, per germline. The CDR3 loop is CASSARPGQWDVSGQYF. For the CDR3, the DNA is TGTGCCAGCAGTGCTAGGCCGGGGCAGTGGGACGTTTCTGGGCAGTACTTC.

The J gene is TRBJ1-1, the V gene TRBV4-2, with 11 positions matching TRBD1. CDR1 is LGHNA and CDR2 is YNFKEQ in the germline V gene. Trimming cost V 0 bases and J 4 bases; bases outside gene matches: 7. CDR3 length: 17 residues. The CDR3 DNA is TGTGCCAGCAGCCAAGATCCCCCTGGGACAGGGGGCACTGAAGCTTTCTTT. Translated, it gives CASSQDPPGTGGTEAFF.

V gene TRBV24-1 combines with J gene TRBJ2-1, with D possibly being TRBD2 (5 bases). The V gene lost 4 bases and the J gene lost 0 bases, with 15 bases spanning the gap. The CDR3 consists of 17 residues. The germline V gene has CDR1 KGHDR and CDR2 SFDVKD. The CDR3 DNA follows: TGTGCCACCAGTGAGACTGGTGGGAGCAGCTCCTACAATGAGCAGTTCTTC. Amino acid sequence: CATSETGGSSSYNEQFF.

The chain combines TRBV29-1 with TRBJ2-5; a possible D gene is TRBD2 (6 bases). The CDR3 loop spans 12 amino acids. The germline V gene encodes CDR1 SQVTM and CDR2 ANQGSEA. The CDR3 bases are TGCACCGCCGGCGGGGTCCAAGAGACCCAGTACTTC. It encodes CTAGGVQETQYF.

This clonotype was picked up a small number of times. The chain links TRBV14 to TRBJ1-6; no definite D call. The germline V and J ends were trimmed by 0 bases and 5 bases, with 5 bases remaining between them. The germline gives CDR1 SGHDN, CDR2 FVKESK. CDR3 size: 14 residues. The CDR3 reads CASSQEADNSPLHF. Here the CDR3 DNA reads TGTGCCAGCAGCCAAGAGGCAGATAATTCACCCCTCCACTTT. Full variable domain (rest looked up from reference TRBV14 and TRBJ1-6): EAGVTQFPSHSVIEKGQTVTLRCDPISGHDNLYWYRRVMGKEIKFLLHFVKESKQDESGMPNNRFLAERTGGTYSTLKVQPAELEDSGVYFCASSQEADNSPLHFGNGTRLTVT.